This TCR beta chain comes out of a study of blood T cells in healthy people across ages. The study's findings and limits: Using unsorted PBMCs precluded a conclusive naive versus antigen-experienced comparison.

A sample-barcoded 5' primer and a J-beta primer mix were used in a second PCR of roughly 7 to 11 cycles. Template switching added a 12-random-nucleotide identifier to every cDNA molecule. TCRdb passed the 5' RACE reads through MiXCR, listing each CDR3 protein once. This table has about a million distinct CDR3 sequences, around two fifths appearing once. This clonotype was counted only a few times. Antigen specificity is unknown. Isolation per sample recovered at least 6 million PBMCs. Every sample gave at least 5 micrograms of total RNA when it was extracted. Per the germline V gene, CDR1 is DFQATT and CDR2 is SNEGSKA (reference sequence). The CDR3 has 15 residues. Trimming removed 5 bases from V and 5 bases from J, with 19 bases in between.

V and J are TRBV20-1 and TRBJ1-5, with TRBD1 as a possible D gene (6 bases). The source material was blood. This receptor was taken from a man aged 18 to 30 in good health. Here the CDR3 reads CSAPKGDTLYQPQHF. The CDR3 DNA sequence: TGCAGTGCTCCTAAAGGGGACACCTTATATCAGCCCCAGCATTTT.